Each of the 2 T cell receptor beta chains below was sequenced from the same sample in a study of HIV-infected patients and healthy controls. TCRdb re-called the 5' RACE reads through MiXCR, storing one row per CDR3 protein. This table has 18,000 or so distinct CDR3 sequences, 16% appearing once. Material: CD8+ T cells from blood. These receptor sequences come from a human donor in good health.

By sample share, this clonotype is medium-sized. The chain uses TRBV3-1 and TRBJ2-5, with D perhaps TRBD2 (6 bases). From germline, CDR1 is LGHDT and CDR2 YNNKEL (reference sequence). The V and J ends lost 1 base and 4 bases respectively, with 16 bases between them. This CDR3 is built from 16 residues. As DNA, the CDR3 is TGTGCCAGCAGCCAAGTACGCGGGACGGGATCAGAGACCCAGTACTTC. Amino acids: CASSQVRGTGSETQYF.

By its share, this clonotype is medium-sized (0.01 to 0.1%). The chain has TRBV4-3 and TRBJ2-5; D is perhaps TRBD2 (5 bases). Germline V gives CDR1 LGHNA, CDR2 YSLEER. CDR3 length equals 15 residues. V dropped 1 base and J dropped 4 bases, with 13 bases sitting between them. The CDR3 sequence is CASSQGRTAGETQYF. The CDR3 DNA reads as TGCGCCAGCAGCCAAGGAAGGACTGCCGGAGAGACCCAGTACTTC.